The 24 T cell receptor beta chains below all came from one sample that was sequenced in a study of blood T cell repertoires in COVID-19. The assay was immunoSEQ multiplex PCR, and TCRdb's table has in-frame clones only and misses some. The sample shows about 260,000 clones, 75% to 90% of them seen only once. The source material was PBMCs or T cells enriched from blood (not recorded which). Receptor source: a man aged 50 or older who had been exposed to COVID-19.

This rearrangement joins TRBV19 to TRBJ2-3, with D perhaps matching TRBD2 (5 bases). Per the germline V gene, CDR1 is LNHDA and CDR2 is SQIVND (reference sequence). Trimming pared 3 bases from V and 2 bases from J, leaving 9 bases between. The CDR3 has 14 residues. CDR3 residues: CASSIRGNTDTQYF. CDR3 sequence (DNA): TGTGCCAGTAGTATCCGGGGTAACACAGATACGCAGTATTTT. The whole variable domain, filled in from reference TRBV19 and TRBJ2-3, reads DGGITQSPKYLFRKEGQNVTLSCEQNLNHDAMYWYRQDPGQGLRLIYYSQIVNDFQKGDIAEGYSVSREKKESFPLTVTSAQKNPTAFYLCASSIRGNTDTQYFGPGTRLTVL.

The chain has TRBV5-1 and TRBJ2-7; D may be TRBD2 (7 bases). The CDR3 sequence is 13 residues long. The germline V and J ends were trimmed by 7 bases and 0 bases, with 11 bases remaining between them. Germline CDR1 is SGHRS and CDR2 is YFSETQ. The DNA of the CDR3 is TGCGCCAGCGGCGGGGGCCCCTCCTACGAGCAGTACTTC. Its protein is CASGGGPSYEQYF.

This chain links TRBV5-1 with TRBJ2-1; 10 bases map to TRBD1. This CDR3 has 15 residues. CDR1 is SGHRS and CDR2 is YFSETQ in the germline V gene. With 4 bases clipped from V and 6 bases from J, the junction kept 7 bases outside the gene matches. CDR3 sequence: CASSTGTGDFNEQFF. CDR3 sequence (DNA): TGCGCCAGCAGCACGGGGACAGGGGATTTCAATGAGCAGTTCTTC.

V gene TRBV2 combines with J gene TRBJ2-6; 8 bases fit TRBD1. CDR3 length equals 15 residues. The J segment lost 2 bases and the V segment lost 5 bases, leaving 2 bases of the junction unmatched. CDR1 and CDR2 from the germline V gene are SNHLY and FYNNEI. The CDR3 sequence: CASSLQGAGANVLTF. The CDR3 DNA sequence: TGTGCCAGCAGTCTACAGGGGGCTGGGGCCAACGTCCTGACTTTC. Variable domain in full (rest from reference TRBV2 and TRBJ2-6): EPEVTQTPSHQVTQMGQEVILRCVPISNHLYFYWYRQILGQKVEFLVSFYNNEISEKSEIFDDQFSVERPDGSNFTLKIRSTKLEDSAMYFCASSLQGAGANVLTFGAGSRLTVL.

This chain joins TRBV20-1 and TRBJ1-5, with TRBD1 matching over 10 bases. V dropped 3 bases and J dropped 4; count of bases not matched to a gene: 6. CDR1 and CDR2 from the germline V gene are DFQATT and SNEGSKA (reference sequence). The CDR3 has 15 residues. The CDR3 bases are TGCAGTGCTAGTCCGGGACAGGGGTTGAATCAGCCCCAGCATTTT. This encodes CSASPGQGLNQPQHF.

This chain uses TRBV2 with TRBJ1-6, with D maybe TRBD1 (5 bases). V lost 7 bases, J lost 0 bases, and 13 bases lay in between. The CDR3 contains 16 residues. CDR1 and CDR2 from the germline V gene are SNHLY and FYNNEI. Here the CDR3 DNA reads TGTGCCAGCACCAGACAGATGAGCTCCTATAATTCACCCCTCCACTTT. Its translation: CASTRQMSSYNSPLHF. The variable domain in full, completed from reference TRBV2 and TRBJ1-6, reads EPEVTQTPSHQVTQMGQEVILRCVPISNHLYFYWYRQILGQKVEFLVSFYNNEISEKSEIFDDQFSVERPDGSNFTLKIRSTKLEDSAMYFCASTRQMSSYNSPLHFGNGTRLTVT.

The chain links TRBV7-2 to TRBJ1-1, with a weak D call TRBD1 (5 bases). The CDR3 is made up of 15 amino acids. V lost 5 bases and J lost 4, with 17 bases in between. Per the germline V gene, CDR1 is SGHTA and CDR2 is FQGNSA. CDR3 region: CASSLGGGLGTEAFF. DNA of the CDR3: TGTGCCAGCAGCCTAGGCGGGGGTCTTGGCACTGAAGCTTTCTTT.

This clone was observed a single time. This chain links TRBV7-9 with TRBJ1-1; 8 nucleotides align to TRBD1. V trimming: 1 base; J trimming: 6 bases; junction bases outside the gene matches: 1. CDR3 length: 13 amino acids. Germline V gene sequence: CDR1 SEHNR, CDR2 FQNEAQ (reference sequence). CDR3 sequence reads: CASSLVQGAEAFF. The DNA of the CDR3 is TGTGCCAGCAGCTTAGTACAGGGGGCTGAAGCTTTCTTT.

V is TRBV5-4 and J is TRBJ2-1; 11 positions match TRBD2. Trimming cost V 5 bases and J 3 bases; bases outside gene matches: 10. This CDR3 comprises 17 residues. The germline CDR1 and CDR2 sequences are SGHNT and YYREEE (reference sequence). The CDR3 nucleotides are TGTGCCAGCAGGATTAGCGGGGGGGCCCTATACTACAATGAGCAGTTCTTC. This translates into CASRISGGALYYNEQFF. The full variable domain, rest sourced from reference TRBV5-4 and TRBJ2-1, is ETGVTQSPTHLIKTRGQQVTLRCSSQSGHNTVSWYQQALGQGPQFIFQYYREEENGRGNFPPRFSGLQFPNYSSELNVNALELDDSALYLCASRISGGALYYNEQFFGPGTRLTVL.

The chain joins TRBV12-3 or TRBV12-4 to TRBJ1-5; D is unclear. CDR3 size: 13 residues. Trimming removed 3 bases at V and 7 bases at J, with 10 bases between. The CDR3 region has the DNA TGTGCCAGCAGTTTCGAGGTTCGGCAGCCCCAGCATTTT. Amino acids: CASSFEVRQPQHF.

The V and J genes are TRBV28 and TRBJ2-4; 7 bases fit TRBD2. V lost 2 bases, J lost 7 bases, and 2 bases stayed unmatched. This CDR3 is built from 13 residues. Germline V gene data show CDR1 as MDHEN and CDR2 as SYDVKM. CDR3 nucleotide sequence: TGTGCCAGCAGTTTAGCGGGAGAGAACATTCAGTACTTC. It translates to CASSLAGENIQYF.

The chain has TRBV27 and TRBJ2-1; 10 positions agree with TRBD1. V lost 2 bases and J lost 2; bases outside the gene matches: 6. The germline gives CDR1 MNHEY, CDR2 SMNVEV (reference sequence). The CDR3 is 17 amino acids. CDR3 loop: CASSLTSGTGAYNEQFF. CDR3 nucleotides: TGTGCCAGCAGTTTAACATCCGGGACAGGGGCCTACAATGAGCAGTTCTTC.

This chain connects TRBV9 to TRBJ2-1, with 8 bases that match TRBD2. Looked up from germline, CDR1 is SGDLS and CDR2 is YYNGEE. J was trimmed by 4 bases and V by 2 bases; bases with no gene match: 5. This CDR3 is built from 15 residues. The CDR3 region is CASSVYGRGYNEQFF. The DNA for the CDR3 is TGTGCCAGCAGCGTTTACGGGAGGGGTTACAATGAGCAGTTCTTC.

The rearrangement uses TRBV7-3 and TRBJ2-6; 10 nucleotides agree with TRBD2. CDR1 and CDR2 from the germline V gene are SGHTA and FQGTGA. Trimming cost V 5 bases and J 3 bases; bases outside gene matches: 7. There are 17 residues in the CDR3. CDR3 in DNA: TGTGCCAGCAGCATCCTAGCGGGAGAGGTTGGGGCCAACGTCCTGACTTTC. Its translation is CASSILAGEVGANVLTF.

This clone appeared a few times. The chain recombines TRBV5-1 with TRBJ1-2, with D perhaps TRBD1 (6 bases). In germline, CDR1 is SGHRS, CDR2 YFSETQ. The V gene lost 4 bases and the J gene lost 5 bases, with 12 bases spanning the gap. The CDR3 consists of 13 residues. CDR3 in amino acids: CASSVRTGYGYTF. The CDR3 DNA follows: TGCGCCAGCAGCGTACGAACAGGGTATGGCTACACCTTC.

The chain employs TRBV7-8 and TRBJ1-5, with D perhaps matching TRBD1 (6 bases). Germline-derived CDR1 and CDR2 are SGHVS and FQNEAQ. The CDR3 runs 15 residues. V shed 4 bases and J shed 4 bases, with 14 bases lying between them. The CDR3 loop is CASSWGRDKNQPQHF. In DNA form, the CDR3 reads TGTGCCAGCAGCTGGGGCCGGGACAAAAATCAGCCCCAGCATTTT.

This chain links TRBV5-1 with TRBJ1-1; D ambiguous. The germline V gene encodes CDR1 SGHRS and CDR2 YFSETQ. The CDR3 has 15 amino acids. Trimming removed 0 bases at V and 4 bases at J, with 13 bases between. The CDR3 reads CASSLAPGSGTEAFF. The CDR3 DNA reads TGCGCCAGCAGCTTGGCGCCAGGTTCAGGCACTGAAGCTTTCTTT.

This clone was found a few times. The CDR3 nucleotides read TGCAGCGTAACCGGACATCCAGCTAATGAAAAACTGTTTTTT. Translated: CSVTGHPANEKLFF. V and J are TRBV29-1 and TRBJ1-4; D is perhaps TRBD1 (5 bases). CDR1 and CDR2 from the germline V gene are SQVTM and ANQGSEA. The CDR3 has 14 residues. Trimming removed 6 bases from V and 3 bases from J, with 14 bases in between.

The V call is TRBV20-1, the J call TRBJ2-1; no reliable D call. The CDR3 runs to 12 residues. Deletions cut 3 bases from V and 6 bases from J, with 9 bases between. Germline CDR1 DFQATT, CDR2 SNEGSKA (reference sequence). CDR3 DNA: TGCAGTGCTAGTCGGAGCTCCAATGAGCAGTTCTTC. Translation gives CSASRSSNEQFF.

The V call is TRBV12-3 or TRBV12-4, the J call TRBJ1-6; D unclear. The CDR3 loop spans 12 amino acids. V dropped 1 base and J dropped 10 bases, with 5 bases sitting between them. DNA for the CDR3: TGTGCCAGCAGTTTAGATCGGTCACCCCTCCACTTT. Translated: CASSLDRSPLHF.

The J gene is TRBJ2-1, the V gene TRBV18, with D tentatively TRBD1 (6 bases). V lost 3 bases, J lost 4 bases, and 10 bases lay in between. The CDR3 runs 14 residues. Germline V CDR1 and CDR2: KGHSH, LQKENI. This CDR3 is CASSPNRVYNEQFF. Here the CDR3 DNA reads TGTGCCAGCTCACCCAACAGGGTATACAATGAGCAGTTCTTC. Full variable domain (missing parts from reference TRBV18 and TRBJ2-1): NAGVMQNPRHLVRRRGQEARLRCSPMKGHSHVYWYRQLPEEGLKFMVYLQKENIIDESGMPKERFSAEFPKEGPSILRIQQVVRGDSAAYFCASSPNRVYNEQFFGPGTRLTVL.

The rearrangement uses TRBV2 and TRBJ1-5, with D unclear. This CDR3 region has 13 residues. Germline-derived CDR1 and CDR2 are SNHLY and FYNNEI. The V end lost 4 bases, the J end lost 3 bases, and 7 bases lay between the germline ends. Here the CDR3 DNA reads TGTGCCAGCAGTGGGGAGAACAATCAGCCCCAGCATTTT. The encoded protein is CASSGENNQPQHF.

The chain is built from TRBV28 and TRBJ1-2, with D uncertain. With 6 bases removed from V and 3 bases from J, the gap between germline ends came to 17 bases. The CDR3 has 15 amino acids. The germline gives CDR1 MDHEN, CDR2 SYDVKM. The CDR3 DNA follows: TGTGCCAGCAGCTCCAGTACCCGGGTCTACTATGGCTACACCTTC. It translates to CASSSSTRVYYGYTF.

The chain couples TRBV4-1 to TRBJ2-7; D remains ambiguous. The germline V gene encodes CDR1 MGHRA and CDR2 YSYEKL. V was clipped by 0 bases and J by 3 bases, with 12 bases between them. This CDR3 is built from 15 residues. In DNA, the CDR3 is TGCGCCAGCAGCCAAGAACAGAAAAGGCGCTACGAGCAGTACGTC. It codes for CASSQEQKRRYEQYV.